These T cell receptor beta chains were read from a single sample in a study of control samples from healthy donors and cancer patients. Assay used: immunoSEQ multiplex PCR; TCRdb lists only in-frame clones, some missing. Found here are 100,000 to 150,000 clones, around nine tenths of them singletons; the top ten hold over 10%. Sequences were obtained from blood. These receptor sequences come from a man aged 30-40 years in good health. Both conserved end residues are part of each CDR3. D genes are given only for firm matches. Where a row states a size, it is once, few, many or the class of an expanded clone; other rows omit it.

j_gene: TRBJ1-1
v_gene: TRBV3-1/TRBV3-2
d_gene: .
abundance: .
CDR3aa: CASSQVGRRVEAFF
CDR3nt: TGTGCCAGCAGCCAAGTTGGGAGGAGAGTTGAAGCTTTCTTT

j_gene: TRBJ1-4
v_gene: TRBV6-6
d_gene: .
abundance: .
CDR3aa: CASSLGDTGIGEKLFF
CDR3nt: TGTGCCAGCAGTCTCGGGGATACGGGGATTGGAGAAAAACTGTTTTTT

j_gene: TRBJ1-1
v_gene: TRBV18
d_gene: TRBD1
abundance: .
CDR3aa: CASSPATGEVGTEAFF
CDR3nt: TGTGCCAGCTCACCGGCGACAGGGGAGGTGGGCACTGAAGCTTTCTTT

j_gene: TRBJ1-4
v_gene: TRBV27
d_gene: TRBD1
abundance: .
CDR3aa: CASSFRRGQEKLFF
CDR3nt: TGTGCCAGCAGTTTCCGCAGGGGGCAAGAAAAACTGTTTTTT

j_gene: TRBJ1-2
v_gene: TRBV5-1
d_gene: .
abundance: .
CDR3aa: CASSLDQNLYGYTF
CDR3nt: TGCGCCAGCAGCTTGGACCAGAACCTCTATGGCTACACCTTC

j_gene: TRBJ1-1
v_gene: TRBV7-2
d_gene: .
abundance: .
CDR3aa: CASSFGTGNTEAFF
CDR3nt: TGTGCCAGCAGCTTTGGGACGGGGAACACTGAAGCTTTCTTT

j_gene: TRBJ1-6
v_gene: TRBV28
d_gene: .
abundance: .
CDR3aa: CASSPGDISPLHF
CDR3nt: TGTGCCAGCAGTCCGGGTGATATTTCACCCCTCCACTTT

j_gene: TRBJ2-1
v_gene: TRBV19
d_gene: TRBD2
abundance: once
CDR3aa: CASTAGGRSYNEQFF
CDR3nt: TGTGCCAGTACTGCGGGGGGCCGATCCTACAATGAGCAGTTCTTC

j_gene: TRBJ2-1
v_gene: TRBV6-1
d_gene: TRBD2
abundance: .
CDR3aa: CASSEPTSGPTYNEQFF
CDR3nt: TGTGCCAGCAGTGAGCCGACTAGCGGCCCTACGTACAATGAGCAATTCTTC

j_gene: TRBJ2-7
v_gene: TRBV29-1
d_gene: .
abundance: .
CDR3aa: CSVEATARGEQYF
CDR3nt: TGCAGCGTTGAAGCGACAGCAAGGGGGGAGCAGTACTTC

j_gene: TRBJ2-6
v_gene: TRBV5-1
d_gene: .
abundance: many
CDR3aa: CASSLGRDNSGANVLTF
CDR3nt: TGCGCCAGCAGCTTGGGCAGGGATAACTCTGGGGCCAACGTCCTGACTTTC

j_gene: TRBJ1-1
v_gene: TRBV11-3
d_gene: TRBD1
abundance: .
CDR3aa: CASSLAVSSGGWTEAFF
CDR3nt: TGTGCCAGCAGCTTAGCTGTTAGCTCAGGGGGTTGGACTGAAGCTTTCTTT

j_gene: TRBJ1-1
v_gene: TRBV6-5
d_gene: .
abundance: .
CDR3aa: CASKILGQHNTEAFF
CDR3nt: TGTGCCAGCAAGATCCTGGGACAACACAACACTGAAGCTTTCTTT

j_gene: TRBJ1-2
v_gene: TRBV6-5
d_gene: .
abundance: .
CDR3aa: CASDQRAYGYTF
CDR3nt: TGTGCCAGCGATCAGAGAGCCTATGGCTACACCTTC

j_gene: TRBJ2-2
v_gene: TRBV7-9
d_gene: .
abundance: .
CDR3aa: CANDIGGLNTGELFF
CDR3nt: TGTGCCAATGACATAGGGGGACTTAACACCGGGGAGCTGTTTTTT

j_gene: TRBJ1-1
v_gene: TRBV5-1
d_gene: .
abundance: .
CDR3aa: CASSLVRQADMNTEAFF
CDR3nt: TGCGCCAGCAGCTTGGTTCGGCAGGCTGACATGAACACTGAAGCTTTCTTT